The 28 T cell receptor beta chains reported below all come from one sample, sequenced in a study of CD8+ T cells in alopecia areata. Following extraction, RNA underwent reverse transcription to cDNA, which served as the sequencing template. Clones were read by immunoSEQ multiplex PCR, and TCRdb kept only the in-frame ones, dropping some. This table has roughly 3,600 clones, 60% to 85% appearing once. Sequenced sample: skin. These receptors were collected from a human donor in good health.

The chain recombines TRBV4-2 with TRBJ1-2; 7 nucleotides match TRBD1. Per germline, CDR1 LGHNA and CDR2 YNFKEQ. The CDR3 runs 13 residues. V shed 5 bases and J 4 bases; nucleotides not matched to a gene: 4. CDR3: CASSIRGIYGYTF. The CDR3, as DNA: TGTGCCAGCAGCATCAGGGGGATCTATGGCTACACCTTC.

CDR3 sequence: CASSEDRDEQYF. The CDR3, as DNA: TGTGCCAGCAGCGAAGACAGGGACGAGCAGTACTTC. The chain has TRBV7-2 and TRBJ2-7, with 7 bases identical to TRBD1. V lost 5 bases to trimming and J lost 5 bases; unmatched junction nucleotides: 3. Germline CDR1 and CDR2: SGHTA and FQGNSA. CDR3 length: 12 amino acids.

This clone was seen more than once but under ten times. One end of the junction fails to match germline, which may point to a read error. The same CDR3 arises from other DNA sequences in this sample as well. CDR3 loop: CASSLTLAGGYNEQFF. CDR3 DNA: TGTGCCAGCAGCCTAACGCTAGCGGGGGGGTACAATGAGCAGTTCTTC. This chain links TRBV7-3 with TRBJ2-1, with 12 bases matching TRBD2. The CDR3 totals 16 residues. The V gene's germline CDR1 is SGHTA and CDR2 FQGTGA. Based on the CDR3 plus reference TRBV7-3 and TRBJ2-1, the full variable domain is GAGVSQTPSNKVTEKGKYVELRCDPISGHTALYWYRQSLGQGPEFLIYFQGTGAADDSGLPNDRFFAVRPEGSVSTLKIQRTERGDSAVYLCASSLTLAGGYNEQFFGPGTRLTVL.

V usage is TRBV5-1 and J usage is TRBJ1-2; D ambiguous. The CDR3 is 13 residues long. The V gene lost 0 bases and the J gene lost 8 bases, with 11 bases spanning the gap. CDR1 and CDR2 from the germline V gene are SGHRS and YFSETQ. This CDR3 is CASSLGPSQGYTF. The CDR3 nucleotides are TGCGCCAGCAGCTTGGGGCCTTCCCAGGGCTACACCTTC.

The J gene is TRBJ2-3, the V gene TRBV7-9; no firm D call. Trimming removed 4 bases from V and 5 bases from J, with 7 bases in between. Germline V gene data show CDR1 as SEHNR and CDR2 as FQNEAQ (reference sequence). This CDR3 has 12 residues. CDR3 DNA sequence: TGTGCCAGCAGCTCATCGCTAGATACGCAGTATTTT. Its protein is CASSSSLDTQYF.

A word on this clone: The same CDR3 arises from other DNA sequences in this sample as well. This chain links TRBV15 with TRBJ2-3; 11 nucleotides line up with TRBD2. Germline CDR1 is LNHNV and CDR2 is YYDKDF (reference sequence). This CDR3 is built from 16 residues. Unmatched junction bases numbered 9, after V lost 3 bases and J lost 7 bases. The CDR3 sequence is CATSRYGLAGLNTQYF. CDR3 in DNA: TGTGCCACCAGCAGGTACGGACTAGCGGGCCTGAATACGCAGTATTTT.

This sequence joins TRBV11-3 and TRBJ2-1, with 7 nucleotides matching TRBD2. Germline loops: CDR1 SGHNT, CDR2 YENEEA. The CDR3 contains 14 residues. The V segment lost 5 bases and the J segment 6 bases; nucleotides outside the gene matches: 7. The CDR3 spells CASSNRLATNEQFF. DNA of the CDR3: TGTGCCAGCAGCAACCGACTAGCCACCAATGAGCAGTTCTTC.

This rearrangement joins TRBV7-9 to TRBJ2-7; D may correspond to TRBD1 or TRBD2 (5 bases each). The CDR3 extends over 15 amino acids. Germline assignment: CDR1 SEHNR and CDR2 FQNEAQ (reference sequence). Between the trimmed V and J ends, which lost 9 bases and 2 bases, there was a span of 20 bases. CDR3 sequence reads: CASSPGAGKAYEQYF. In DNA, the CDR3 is TGTGCCAGTAGCCCCGGGGCAGGGAAGGCCTACGAGCAGTACTTC.

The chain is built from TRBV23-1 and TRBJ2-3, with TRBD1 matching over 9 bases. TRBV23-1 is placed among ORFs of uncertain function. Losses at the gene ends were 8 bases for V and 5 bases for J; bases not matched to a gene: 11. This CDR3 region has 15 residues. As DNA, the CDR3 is TGCGCCAGCCCCACCCCGGGACAGGGCATAGATACGCAGTATTTT. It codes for CASPTPGQGIDTQYF.

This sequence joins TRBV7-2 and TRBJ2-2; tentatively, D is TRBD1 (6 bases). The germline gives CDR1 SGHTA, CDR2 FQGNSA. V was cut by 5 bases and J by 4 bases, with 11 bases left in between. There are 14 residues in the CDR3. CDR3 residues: CASSQGQTTGELFF. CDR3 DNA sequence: TGTGCCAGCAGCCAAGGACAGACCACCGGGGAGCTGTTTTTT.

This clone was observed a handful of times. This CDR3 reads CASSTSGRKGTGELFF. The CDR3 DNA sequence: TGTGCCAGTAGTACCTCCGGCAGGAAGGGTACCGGGGAGCTGTTTTTT. The chain couples TRBV19 to TRBJ2-2; no firm D call. The length of the CDR3 is 16 residues. Trimming pared 4 bases from V and 5 bases from J, leaving 17 bases between. Per the germline V gene, CDR1 is LNHDA and CDR2 is SQIVND (reference sequence).

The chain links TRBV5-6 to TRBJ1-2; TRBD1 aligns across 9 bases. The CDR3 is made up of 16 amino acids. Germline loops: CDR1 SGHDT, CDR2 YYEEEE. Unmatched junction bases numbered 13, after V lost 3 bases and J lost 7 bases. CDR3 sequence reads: CASSSGQGRSLGGYTF. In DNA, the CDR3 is TGTGCCAGCAGCTCGGGACAGGGACGGTCGTTGGGTGGCTACACCTTC.

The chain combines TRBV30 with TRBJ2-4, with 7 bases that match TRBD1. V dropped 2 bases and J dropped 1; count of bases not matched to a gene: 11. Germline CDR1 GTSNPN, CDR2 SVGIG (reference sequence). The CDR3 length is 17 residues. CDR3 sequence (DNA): TGTGCCTGGAGTCGGGCCGAGGGACAGAAGGCCAAAAACATTCAGTACTTC. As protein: CAWSRAEGQKAKNIQYF.

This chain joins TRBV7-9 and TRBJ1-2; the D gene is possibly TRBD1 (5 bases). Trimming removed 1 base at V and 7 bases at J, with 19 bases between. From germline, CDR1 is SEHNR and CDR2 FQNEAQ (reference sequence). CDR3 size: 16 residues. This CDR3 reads CASSLEVGRAPGGYTF. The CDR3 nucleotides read TGTGCCAGCAGCTTAGAAGTCGGCAGGGCCCCTGGTGGCTACACCTTC.

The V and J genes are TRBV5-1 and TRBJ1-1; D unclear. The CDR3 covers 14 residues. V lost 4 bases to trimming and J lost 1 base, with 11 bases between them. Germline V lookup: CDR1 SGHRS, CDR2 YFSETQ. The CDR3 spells CASSRGPGNTEAFF. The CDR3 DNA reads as TGCGCCAGCAGCCGAGGGCCTGGGAACACTGAAGCTTTCTTT.

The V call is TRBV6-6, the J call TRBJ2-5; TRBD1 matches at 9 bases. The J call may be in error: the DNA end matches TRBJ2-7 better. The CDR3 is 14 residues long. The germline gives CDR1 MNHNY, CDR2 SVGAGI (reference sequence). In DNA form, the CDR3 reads TGTGCCAGCAGTATACCGGGACAGGGCTACGAGCAGTACTTC. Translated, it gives CASSIPGQGYEQYF.

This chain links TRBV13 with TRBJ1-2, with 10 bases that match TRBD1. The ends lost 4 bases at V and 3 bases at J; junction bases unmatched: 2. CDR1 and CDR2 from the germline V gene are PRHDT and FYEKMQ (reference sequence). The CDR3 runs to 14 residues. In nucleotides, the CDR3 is TGTGCCAGCAGCTCCGGACAGGGGGACTATGGCTACACCTTC. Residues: CASSSGQGDYGYTF.

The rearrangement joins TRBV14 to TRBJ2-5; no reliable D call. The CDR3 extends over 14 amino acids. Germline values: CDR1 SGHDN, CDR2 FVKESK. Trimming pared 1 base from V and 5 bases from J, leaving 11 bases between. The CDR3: CASSQGARSETQYF. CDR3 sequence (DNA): TGTGCCAGCAGCCAAGGGGCTAGAAGCGAGACCCAGTACTTC.

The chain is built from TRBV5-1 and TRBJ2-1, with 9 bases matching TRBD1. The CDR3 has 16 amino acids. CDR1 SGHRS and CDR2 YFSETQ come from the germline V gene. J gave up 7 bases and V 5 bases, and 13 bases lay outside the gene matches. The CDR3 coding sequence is TGCGCCAGCAGTCCTACTTCCGGGACAGGGAAAAATGAGCAGTTCTTC. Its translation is CASSPTSGTGKNEQFF.

CDR3 DNA: TGTGCCAGCAGCTCCGACAGGAGTTACTACGAGCAGTACTTC. This codes for CASSSDRSYYEQYF. The chain has TRBV13 and TRBJ2-5; TRBD1 might be the D (6 bases). The J call is uncertain, as TRBJ2-7 better fits the DNA end. Germline V gene data show CDR1 as PRHDT and CDR2 as FYEKMQ (reference sequence). This CDR3 has 14 residues.

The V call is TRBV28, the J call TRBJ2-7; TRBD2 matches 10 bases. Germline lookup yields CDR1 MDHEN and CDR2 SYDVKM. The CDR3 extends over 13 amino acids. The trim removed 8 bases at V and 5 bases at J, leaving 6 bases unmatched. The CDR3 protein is CASRSGGAHEQYF. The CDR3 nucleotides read TGTGCCAGCCGGAGCGGGGGGGCGCACGAGCAGTACTTC.

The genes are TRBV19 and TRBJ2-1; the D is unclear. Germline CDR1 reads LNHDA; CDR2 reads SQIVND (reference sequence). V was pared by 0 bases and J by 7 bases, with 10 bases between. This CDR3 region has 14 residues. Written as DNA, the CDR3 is TGTGCCAGTAGTATAGAGGCCAGCGTTAATGAGCAGTTCTTC. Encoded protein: CASSIEASVNEQFF.

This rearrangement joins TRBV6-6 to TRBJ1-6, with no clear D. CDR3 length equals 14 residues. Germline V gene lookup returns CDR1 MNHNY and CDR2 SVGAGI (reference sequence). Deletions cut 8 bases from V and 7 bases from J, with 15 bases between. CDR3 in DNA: TGTGCCAGCCGTCCTCCGGCAGCAAATTCACCCCTCCACTTT. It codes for CASRPPAANSPLHF.

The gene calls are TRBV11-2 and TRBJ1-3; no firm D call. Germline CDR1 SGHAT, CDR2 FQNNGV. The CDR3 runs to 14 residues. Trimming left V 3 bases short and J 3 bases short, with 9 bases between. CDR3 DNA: TGTGCCAGCAGCTTGCGGGGAGATGGAAACACCATATATTTT. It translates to CASSLRGDGNTIYF.

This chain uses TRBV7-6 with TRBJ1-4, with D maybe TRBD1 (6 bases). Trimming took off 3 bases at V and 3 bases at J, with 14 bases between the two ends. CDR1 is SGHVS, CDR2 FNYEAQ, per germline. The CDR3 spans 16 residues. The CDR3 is CASSLYRAGPNEKLFF. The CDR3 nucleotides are TGTGCCAGCAGCTTGTACAGGGCTGGGCCTAATGAAAAACTGTTTTTT.

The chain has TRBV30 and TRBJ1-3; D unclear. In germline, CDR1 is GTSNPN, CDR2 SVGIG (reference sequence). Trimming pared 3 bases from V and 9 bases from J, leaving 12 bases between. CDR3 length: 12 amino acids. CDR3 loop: CAWRPPGSTIYF. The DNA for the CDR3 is TGTGCCTGGAGACCCCCCGGGAGCACCATATATTTT.

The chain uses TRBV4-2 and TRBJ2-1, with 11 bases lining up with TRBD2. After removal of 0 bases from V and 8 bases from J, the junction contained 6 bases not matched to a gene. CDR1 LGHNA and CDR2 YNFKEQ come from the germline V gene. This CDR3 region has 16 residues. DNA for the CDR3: TGTGCCAGCAGCCAAGATATAGCGGGGGGGCCAGATGAGCAGTTCTTC. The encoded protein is CASSQDIAGGPDEQFF.

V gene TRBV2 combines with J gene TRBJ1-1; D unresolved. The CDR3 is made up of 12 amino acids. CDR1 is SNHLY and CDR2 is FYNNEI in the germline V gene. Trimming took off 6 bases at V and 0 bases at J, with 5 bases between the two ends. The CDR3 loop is CASSLLNTEAFF. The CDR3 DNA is TGTGCCAGCAGCTTACTGAACACTGAAGCTTTCTTT.